Given below is one T cell receptor (beta chain) in context. This clone was picked up a small number of times. There is no known antigen for this receptor. No quality values exist for individual bases; no much larger clone is one base distant. This sample was included in a study of radiotherapy plus CTLA-4 blockade in lung cancer (dated by TCRdb to about 2018). Study-level background: Objective responses occurred in roughly 20% of enrolled patients, and 31% achieved disease control.

Focal radiation therapy combined with CTLA-4 blockade (ipilimumab) was tested in patients with chemo-refractory metastatic non-small-cell lung cancer. Counted from cysteine to phenylalanine, this CDR3 has 14 amino acids. The sequence is cut down to CDR3 DNA, 42 bases in frame from base 1. Looking up the germline V gene yields CDR1 MNHNS and CDR2 SASEGT. For this chain, trimming is 10 bases at the V end and 2 bases at the J end, and the number of junction bases without a gene match is 8. The library was generated by the immunoSEQ multiplex PCR assay. Drawn from immuneACCESS, this table holds only the in-frame rearrangements with V and J called that TCRdb kept. Clones are partly lost; checked studies trace under half to an unresolved V gene and leave the rest unexplained. For this sample the table gives 100,000 to 150,000 clones, of which roughly 80% were detected only once. Of the sample, approximately 4.7% is held by the ten largest clones.

On the study overall, not on this receptor specifically: The strongest predictors of response, as reported, were early dynamic changes in blood T cell clones along with a rise in serum interferon-beta after radiation. After treatment with radiotherapy and ipilimumab, TCR clones that originated in tumors expanded in peripheral blood.

Sequenced here: peripheral blood, sampled from a patient treated with radiotherapy plus ipilimumab. The V and J segments used are TRBV6-1 and TRBJ2-1; 7 nucleotides in the junction match TRBD2. This clonotype originated in a human donor with non-small cell lung cancer who had a partial response to radiotherapy plus ipilimumab. Here the CDR3 is given as CAISREGTYNEQFF. The nucleotides read TGTGCCATATCGAGGGAGGGAACCTACAATGAGCAGTTCTTC.